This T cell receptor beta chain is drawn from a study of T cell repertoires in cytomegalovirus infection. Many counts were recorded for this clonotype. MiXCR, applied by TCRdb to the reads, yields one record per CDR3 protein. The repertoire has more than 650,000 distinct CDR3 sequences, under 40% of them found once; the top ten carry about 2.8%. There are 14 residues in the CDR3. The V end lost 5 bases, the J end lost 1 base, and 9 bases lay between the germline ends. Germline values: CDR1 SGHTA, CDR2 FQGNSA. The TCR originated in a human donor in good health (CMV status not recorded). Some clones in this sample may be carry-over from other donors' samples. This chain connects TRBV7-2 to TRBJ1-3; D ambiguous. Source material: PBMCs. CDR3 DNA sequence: TGTGCCAGCAGCGGGCGCAATTCTGGAAACACCATATATTTT. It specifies CASSGRNSGNTIYF.